These 9 T cell receptor beta chains were sequenced from one sample in a study of T cells in women clearing cervical HPV infection (dated by TCRdb to the late 2010s). The library was obtained by the immunoSEQ multiplex PCR assay. TCRdb took this table from immuneACCESS and kept in-frame rearrangements with V and J called. Such tables lack part of the clones; where checked against another copy, unresolved V genes explain under half of the gap, and the rest is unexplained. The table held for this sample gives around 16,000 clones. The ten largest clonotypes hold about 6.8% of the sample. Sequencing was done on a sample of blood buffy coat. These TCRs come from a woman aged 18 to 75 with a cervical HPV16 infection that either progressed to CIN3+ or cleared (not recorded which).

A word on this clone: The DNA ends 3 residues before the CDR3 does, and the rest of the CDR3 is filled in from the germline J gene. The rearrangement links TRBV5-1 to TRBJ1-1; D remains ambiguous. CDR3 length equals 16 residues. CDR1 is SGHRS and CDR2 is YFSETQ in the germline V gene. Trimming stripped 5 bases from V and 3 bases from J, with 20 bases between. The sequenced part of the CDR3 DNA is TGCGCCAGCAGGCACGGGTCCTCCCCGGGGTACACTGAA. Its translation: CASRHGSSPGYTE. In full, the CDR3 reads CASRHGSSPGYTEAFF.

Notes on this clone: The CDR3 end falls 3 residues outside the read, so it is completed with the germline J gene. The chain has TRBV12-3 or TRBV12-4 and TRBJ2-3; 8 positions match TRBD1. V was clipped by 1 base and J by 3 bases; unmatched bases: 6. The CDR3 has 16 residues. The CDR3 DNA, read in part, is TGTGCCAGCAGTTTAGACCTCCAGGGGGCGACAGATACG. It is translated as CASSLDLQGATDT. The whole CDR3 sequence is CASSLDLQGATDTQYF.

Remarks on this clone: The sequence runs out 3 residues before the end of the CDR3; the remainder is reconstructed from the germline J gene. The rearrangement uses TRBV30 and TRBJ2-3, with D perhaps matching TRBD1 (8 bases). The CDR3 consists of 13 residues. Trimming removed 8 bases at V and 0 bases at J, with 12 bases between. Germline assignment: CDR1 GTSNPN and CDR2 SVGIG (reference sequence). The sequenced CDR3 bases are TGTGCCGGACAGGGAGGGAGCACAGATACG. Translating gives CAGQGGSTDT. The CDR3 in full is CAGQGGSTDTQYF.

With respect to this clone: The sequenced fragment ends 3 residues before the CDR3 boundary, so the rest is inferred from the germline J gene. This chain connects TRBV12-5 to TRBJ1-2; TRBD1 agrees at 8 bases. CDR1 and CDR2 from the germline V gene are LGHNT and FRNRAP. The trim removed 5 bases at V and 6 bases at J, leaving 8 bases unmatched. This CDR3 is 14 amino acids long. The CDR3 sequence: CASGPETGVNGYTF. The sequenced part of the CDR3 DNA is TGTGCTAGTGGTCCCGAGACAGGGGTGAATGGC.

Notes on this clone: The read ends 3 residues before the CDR3 terminus; that terminus is restored from the germline J gene. The V and J genes are TRBV2 and TRBJ2-5; TRBD2 matches 9 bases. Trimming removed 7 bases from V and 5 bases from J; junction bases left unmatched: 5. This CDR3 has 13 amino acids. CDR1 is SNHLY and CDR2 is FYNNEI in the germline V gene. The CDR3 loop reads CASTSGLAETQYF. Incomplete CDR3 DNA: TGTGCCAGCACCTCTGGACTAGCGGAGACC.

Note on this clone: The CDR3 end lies 3 residues beyond the end of the read and is filled in from the germline J gene. The chain uses TRBV7-8 and TRBJ1-3, with 7 bases aligning to TRBD1. With V trimmed by 5 bases and J by 0 bases, 4 bases remained unmatched. This CDR3 is 15 amino acids long. Germline CDR1 is SGHVS and CDR2 is FQNEAQ. CDR3 loop: CASSLGQASGNTIYF. CDR3 bases read: TGTGCCAGCAGCCTTGGACAGGCCTCTGGAAACACC.

A word on this clone: From the germline J gene comes the end of the CDR3, since the read stops 3 residues before it. V gene TRBV30 combines with J gene TRBJ2-1, with 9 positions matching TRBD2. V lost 1 base to trimming and J lost 9 bases; unmatched junction nucleotides: 4. The CDR3 covers 13 residues. Germline CDR1 is GTSNPN and CDR2 is SVGIG (reference sequence). The CDR3 loop reads CAWSGVSGGEQFF. CDR3 DNA (partial): TGTGCCTGGAGTGGCGTTAGCGGGGGTGAG.

Points on this clone: The sequence runs out 3 residues before the end of the CDR3; the remainder is reconstructed from the germline J gene. The chain is built from TRBV28 and TRBJ1-5, with a tentative D call TRBD1 (6 bases). The CDR3 contains 13 residues. With 6 bases removed from V and 7 bases from J, the gap between germline ends came to 13 bases. The germline gives CDR1 MDHEN, CDR2 SYDVKM. The CDR3 is CASRTGLTQPQHF. The CDR3 bases that were read are TGTGCCAGCAGAACAGGGCTCACACAGCCC.

Note on this clone: The CDR3 end is not reached by the read, which stops 3 residues before it; the germline J gene fills it in. The gene calls are TRBV2 and TRBJ2-6; TRBD1 is a possible D gene (5 bases). Germline V CDR1 and CDR2: SNHLY, FYNNEI. Trimming shortened V by 5 bases and J by 4 bases, and 12 bases separated the two germline ends. This CDR3 is 15 amino acids long. CDR3 amino acids: CASSTGHPGANVLTF. The sequenced CDR3 bases are TGTGCCAGCAGTACCGGACACCCCGGGGCCAACGTC.